Listed here are 18 T cell receptor beta chains from one sample, sequenced in a study of cytomegalovirus exposure and HLA in healthy donors. The PCR employed 60 Vbeta primers together with 13 Jbeta primers. The data were produced by immunoSEQ multiplex PCR, yet TCRdb's version contains in-frame clones alone and is incomplete. The sample includes about 62,000 clones, more than 75% of them seen just once. Sequencing was done on a sample of PBMCs. Every receptor here comes from a man aged 18 to 29 in good health and CMV-seronegative.

The chain uses TRBV11-2 and TRBJ1-4, with D uncertain. The CDR3 totals 15 residues. Germline lookup yields CDR1 SGHAT and CDR2 FQNNGV. Trimming left V 3 bases short and J 8 bases short, with 16 bases between. CDR3 bases: TGTGCCAGCAGCTTTTCAGCCGTTAGGAGCGAAAAACTGTTTTTT. Its translation is CASSFSAVRSEKLFF.

This clone was observed a handful of times. The chain links TRBV4-1 to TRBJ1-6; no clear D. This CDR3 has 17 residues. V lost 1 base, J lost 4 bases, and 14 bases lay in between. Looked up from germline, CDR1 is MGHRA and CDR2 is YSYEKL. The CDR3 coding sequence is TGCGCCAGCAGCCAAGTCTTGACTACCAGTTATAATTCACCCCTCCACTTT. Protein: CASSQVLTTSYNSPLHF.

The CDR3 sequence is CASSTDPTPDTQYF. The CDR3 DNA reads as TGTGCCAGCAGCACAGATCCTACCCCGGATACGCAGTATTTT. The chain is built from TRBV7-3 and TRBJ2-3; D remains ambiguous. Trimming left V 5 bases short and J 6 bases short, with 15 bases between. Germline assignment: CDR1 SGHTA and CDR2 FQGTGA. The CDR3 is 14 residues long. The full variable domain, in which reference TRBV7-3 and TRBJ2-3 provide the parts outside the CDR3, is GAGVSQTPSNKVTEKGKYVELRCDPISGHTALYWYRQSLGQGPEFLIYFQGTGAADDSGLPNDRFFAVRPEGSVSTLKIQRTERGDSAVYLCASSTDPTPDTQYFGPGTRLTVL.

CDR3 sequence: CASSLAWGEPYNEQFF. CDR3 DNA sequence: TGTGCCAGCAGCTTAGCGTGGGGGGAACCCTACAATGAGCAGTTCTTC. The rearrangement uses TRBV7-9 and TRBJ2-1; the D gene is possibly TRBD2 (6 bases). CDR1 SEHNR and CDR2 FQNEAQ come from the germline V gene (reference sequence). There are 16 residues in the CDR3. V was shortened by 0 bases and J by 2 bases, with 11 bases between the two germline ends.

The rearrangement uses TRBV6-5 and TRBJ2-7; no definite D call. With 6 bases removed from V and 9 bases from J, the gap between germline ends came to 21 bases. This CDR3 region has 14 residues. Germline V gene sequence: CDR1 MNHEY, CDR2 SVGAGI. CDR3 loop: CASRATSQALGQYF. The CDR3 DNA sequence: TGTGCCAGCAGGGCCACTTCTCAGGCCCTGGGGCAGTACTTC.

The V call is TRBV5-4, the J call TRBJ2-5; 10 bases are a match to TRBD1. The CDR3 sequence is 14 residues long. Losses at the gene ends were 4 bases for V and 4 bases for J; bases not matched to a gene: 4. CDR1 and CDR2 from the germline V gene are SGHNT and YYREEE (reference sequence). CDR3: CASSPGQGRETQYF. Written as DNA, the CDR3 is TGTGCCAGCAGCCCGGGACAGGGGCGAGAGACCCAGTACTTC. The full variable domain, in which reference TRBV5-4 and TRBJ2-5 provide the parts outside the CDR3, is ETGVTQSPTHLIKTRGQQVTLRCSSQSGHNTVSWYQQALGQGPQFIFQYYREEENGRGNFPPRFSGLQFPNYSSELNVNALELDDSALYLCASSPGQGRETQYFGPGTRLLVL.

The chain is built from TRBV5-1 and TRBJ2-5; possible D gene TRBD2, 7 bases. Germline CDR1 reads SGHRS; CDR2 reads YFSETQ. This CDR3 is built from 15 residues. V was trimmed by 2 bases and J by 2 bases, leaving 13 bases between them. CDR3 residues: CASSFSRGPQETQYF. In DNA form, the CDR3 reads TGCGCCAGCAGCTTCTCGCGGGGGCCGCAAGAGACCCAGTACTTC.

The chain links TRBV7-9 to TRBJ1-1; maybe TRBD1 (6 bases). V lost 7 bases and J lost 5, with 17 bases in between. The germline gives CDR1 SEHNR, CDR2 FQNEAQ (reference sequence). The CDR3 extends over 14 amino acids. The CDR3 coding sequence is TGTGCCAGCAAGGTACCCGGTCAGGGGACTGAAGCTTTCTTT. Protein: CASKVPGQGTEAFF.

V is TRBV6-6 and J is TRBJ1-1, with 11 bases that match TRBD1. Germline CDR1 MNHNY, CDR2 SVGAGI (reference sequence). This CDR3 comprises 12 residues. J was trimmed by 5 bases and V by 9 bases; bases with no gene match: 2. The CDR3, as DNA: TGTGCCAGTCGGGACAGGGGGACTGAAGCTTTCTTT. Amino acid sequence: CASRDRGTEAFF.

The chain recombines TRBV6-5 with TRBJ2-5; perhaps TRBD1 as D (5 bases). Matching the DNA end better, TRBJ2-7 makes the J call doubtful. Looked up from germline, CDR1 is MNHEY and CDR2 is SVGAGI. The CDR3 loop spans 13 amino acids. CDR3 amino acids: CASSYRGAYEQYF. CDR3 nucleotide sequence: TGTGCCAGCAGTTACAGGGGTGCCTACGAGCAGTACTTC.

This clone turned up a few times. CDR3 in amino acids: CASSPELSSGANVLTF. The DNA for the CDR3 is TGTGCCAGCAGTCCAGAATTGTCCTCTGGGGCCAACGTCCTGACTTTC. This chain connects TRBV28 to TRBJ2-6; D not certain. Germline CDR1 MDHEN, CDR2 SYDVKM. The CDR3 is 16 residues long. Trimming took off 5 bases at V and 0 bases at J, with 11 bases between the two ends.

V is TRBV19 and J is TRBJ1-2; D is uncertain. The length of the CDR3 is 12 residues. Germline V gives CDR1 LNHDA, CDR2 SQIVND (reference sequence). Deletions cut 9 bases from V and 4 bases from J, with 12 bases between. The CDR3 DNA is TGTGCCAGCGCCCGGGGTGGCTATGGCTACACCTTC. Its protein product is CASARGGYGYTF.

This clone was detected only a few times. The chain uses TRBV10-3 and TRBJ1-4, with 8 positions matching TRBD1. The germline gives CDR1 ENHRY, CDR2 SYGVKD. This CDR3 region has 14 residues. Losses at the gene ends were 4 bases for V and 7 bases for J; bases not matched to a gene: 5. The CDR3 coding sequence is TGTGCCATCAGTGGAGACAGGGGAGGTGAAAAACTGTTTTTT. Protein sequence: CAISGDRGGEKLFF.

The chain combines TRBV28 with TRBJ1-4; D gene uncertain. Trimming left V 4 bases short and J 1 base short, with 4 bases between. Germline V CDR1 and CDR2: MDHEN, SYDVKM. CDR3 length: 13 amino acids. The CDR3 region is CASSSGTNEKLFF. The CDR3 DNA reads as TGTGCCAGCAGTTCCGGAACTAATGAAAAACTGTTTTTT.

The V and J genes are TRBV6-5 and TRBJ2-1; 8 nucleotides align to TRBD2. Germline CDR1 and CDR2: MNHEY and SVGAGI. There are 15 residues in the CDR3. The V gene end was trimmed by 5 bases and the J gene end by 8 bases; junction bases not matched to a gene: 11. This chain's CDR3 is CASSRTGGDGHEQFF. CDR3 DNA sequence: TGTGCCAGCAGTCGCACGGGGGGGGACGGTCATGAGCAGTTCTTC.

The gene calls are TRBV7-8 and TRBJ2-7, with a tentative D call TRBD1 (6 bases). V was cut by 1 base and J by 2 bases, with 9 bases left in between. The CDR3 runs to 14 residues. Germline CDR1 is SGHVS and CDR2 is FQNEAQ. The CDR3 coding sequence is TGTGCCAGCAGCTTAGAGGCAGGGGCCTACGAGCAGTACTTC. It translates to CASSLEAGAYEQYF.

This chain joins TRBV11-2 and TRBJ2-1, with 14 positions matching TRBD2. The CDR3 runs 17 residues. CDR1 and CDR2 (germline): SGHAT, FQNNGV. V trimming: 0 bases; J trimming: 7 bases; junction bases outside the gene matches: 5. For the CDR3, the DNA is TGTGCCAGCAGCTTAGAAGGGACTAGCGGGGGAGCAAATGAGCAGTTCTTC. The encoded protein is CASSLEGTSGGANEQFF.

The chain links TRBV18 to TRBJ1-5; 7 positions agree with TRBD1. From germline, CDR1 is KGHSH and CDR2 LQKENI. This CDR3 is 13 amino acids long. Losses at the gene ends were 4 bases for V and 6 bases for J; bases not matched to a gene: 3. CDR3 loop: CASSQGAGQPQHF. The DNA of the CDR3 is TGTGCCAGCTCACAGGGGGCCGGTCAGCCCCAGCATTTT.